This is a list of T cell receptor beta chains from one sample in a study of beta chain features in type 1 diabetes. Profiled with immunoSEQ multiplex PCR; TCRdb holds only in-frame clones, not every one. The table lists about 930,000 clones, 17% of them singletons, with 0.02% to 0.025% in the top ten. The specimen sequenced was naive CD4+ T cells from blood. The receptors originated from a woman younger than 30 in good health. Both conserved end residues are part of each CDR3. D genes are given only for firm matches. Rows give clone size only sometimes, using once, few, many, or a class for an expanded clone.

>TRBV5-1|TRBD2|TRBJ2-3|NA
CASSFALAGGPGDTQYF
TGCGCCAGCAGCTTCGCCTTAGCGGGAGGGCCGGGAGATACGCAGTATTTT
>TRBV2|NA|TRBJ1-3|few
CASSVYSGNTIYF
TGTGCCAGCAGTGTTTACTCTGGAAACACCATATATTTT
>TRBV4-1|TRBD2|TRBJ2-3|NA
CASSPGGGSTDTQYF
TGCGCCAGCAGCCCTGGGGGAGGGTCCACAGATACGCAGTATTTT
>TRBV28|TRBD2|TRBJ2-5|NA
CASSHGLAGLETQYF
TGTGCCAGCAGCCACGGACTAGCGGGCTTAGAGACCCAGTACTTC
>TRBV7-9|TRBD1|TRBJ2-7|few
CASSLSTRGRNSYEQYF
TGTGCCAGCAGCCTAAGCACCAGGGGGCGAAACTCCTACGAGCAGTACTTC
>TRBV7-2|NA|TRBJ2-1|few
CASSLGSGAHNEQFF
TGTGCCAGCAGCTTAGGCAGCGGAGCCCACAATGAGCAGTTCTTC
>TRBV5-1|NA|TRBJ2-6|NA
CASSLGDTGANVLTF
TGCGCCAGCAGCTTAGGGGACACTGGGGCCAACGTCCTGACTTTC
>TRBV27|TRBD2|TRBJ2-3|few
CASSFPLTSGRRASTDTQYF
TGTGCCAGCAGTTTCCCCTTGACAAGCGGGAGACGGGCATCCACAGATACGCAGTATTTT
>TRBV16|TRBD1|TRBJ1-1|NA
CASSQMGQGAIGAFF
TGTGCCAGCAGCCAAATGGGACAGGGAGCGATAGGAGCTTTCTTT
>TRBV27|NA|TRBJ2-4|few
CASSRLGLGNIQYF
TGTGCCAGCAGTCGGCTAGGGCTGGGGAACATTCAGTACTTC
>TRBV7-9|NA|TRBJ2-7|few
CASSLYEQYF
TGTGCCAGCAGTCTGTACGAGCAGTACTTC
>TRBV2|TRBD2|TRBJ2-3|NA
CASSPFLAGVSYTQYF
TGTGCCAGCAGCCCGTTTCTAGCGGGAGTTAGTTATACGCAGTATTTT
>TRBV20-1|TRBD2|TRBJ2-5|NA
CSPGTSETQYF
TGCAGTCCCGGGACTAGCGAGACCCAGTACTTC
>TRBV15|TRBD1|TRBJ2-7|once
CATSRARGLGKTYEQYF
TGTGCCACCAGCAGAGCAAGGGGGCTAGGAAAAACCTACGAGCAGTACTTC
>TRBV9|NA|TRBJ2-2|NA
CASNNMNTGELFF
TGTGCCAGCAACAATATGAACACCGGGGAGCTGTTTTTT
>TRBV5-1|NA|TRBJ1-6|NA
CASSLDWMNSPLHF
TGCGCCAGCAGCTTGGACTGGATGAATTCACCCCTCCACTTT
>TRBV4-2|TRBD1|TRBJ2-1|NA
CASSHSTGGYNEQFF
TGTGCCAGCAGCCACTCGACAGGGGGCTACAATGAGCAGTTCTTC
>TRBV7-9|TRBD1|TRBJ2-2|NA
CASSEGTGDPGELFF
TGTGCCAGCAGCGAAGGGACAGGGGATCCCGGGGAGCTGTTTTTT
>TRBV28|NA|TRBJ2-5|few
CASSIEGWFRDQETQYF
TGTGCCAGCAGCATAGAGGGGTGGTTCAGGGACCAAGAGACCCAGTACTTC
>TRBV18|NA|TRBJ1-1|NA
CASSGPMNTEAFF
TGTGCCAGCTCAGGTCCCATGAACACTGAAGCTTTCTTT
>TRBV11-2|NA|TRBJ2-5|few
CASSSYGDGQETQYF
TGTGCCAGCAGCTCCTACGGGGACGGGCAAGAGACCCAGTACTTC
>TRBV7-2|NA|TRBJ2-7|few
CASSLGLGAYEQYF
TGTGCCAGCAGCCTCGGGCTGGGGGCCTACGAGCAGTACTTC
>TRBV28|TRBD2|TRBJ2-1|NA
CASSWGLAGRGYNEQFF
TGTGCCAGCAGCTGGGGACTAGCGGGACGGGGGTACAATGAGCAGTTCTTC
>TRBV18|NA|TRBJ2-7|few
CASSLRRSYEQYF
TGTGCCAGCTCACTCAGGAGATCCTACGAGCAGTACTTC
>TRBV5-1|TRBD1|TRBJ2-7|NA
CASSLPGQGYYEQYF
TGCGCCAGCAGCTTACCGGGACAGGGGTACTACGAGCAGTACTTC